One and the same sample provided the 32 T cell receptor beta chains below, sequenced in a study of brain T cells in children with intractable seizures (dated by TCRdb to about 2021). The time point label corresponds to: resected brain tissue, or blood drawn just prior to surgery. The library was built by means of the immunoSEQ multiplex PCR assay. The clones in this table, taken by TCRdb from immuneACCESS, are in-frame only. Not every clone is retained; where verified, under half of the shortfall comes from an unresolved V gene, and the cause of the rest is unknown. For this sample the table gives approximately 41,000 clones, of which about 93% were detected only once. 6.3% of the sample lies in the top ten. The sequencing used peripheral blood, collected at surgery. All receptors come from a girl under 10 years old with tuberous sclerosis and intractable seizures.

This chain uses TRBV6-4 with TRBJ2-1; D may match TRBD1 or TRBD2 (7 bases each). The CDR3 runs 15 residues. Germline values: CDR1 MRHNA, CDR2 SNTAGT. V was trimmed by 6 bases and J by 8 bases, leaving 20 bases between them. In DNA form, the CDR3 reads TGTGCCAGCAGCAGTGGGCAGGGGGAGGGTGATGAGCAGTTCTTC. This gives the protein CASSSGQGEGDEQFF.

The chain uses TRBV19 and TRBJ2-1, with D perhaps TRBD2 (5 bases). Trimming pared 1 base from V and 9 bases from J, leaving 7 bases between. The germline CDR1 and CDR2 sequences are LNHDA and SQIVND (reference sequence). This CDR3 region has 12 residues. The CDR3 DNA sequence: TGTGCCAGTAGTATAGCCCGGGGTGAGCAGTTCTTC. Translation gives CASSIARGEQFF. Looking up the rest from reference TRBV19 and TRBJ2-1 gives the full variable domain: DGGITQSPKYLFRKEGQNVTLSCEQNLNHDAMYWYRQDPGQGLRLIYYSQIVNDFQKGDIAEGYSVSREKKESFPLTVTSAQKNPTAFYLCASSIARGEQFFGPGTRLTVL.

The genes are TRBV6-7 and TRBJ1-2; D call uncertain. TRBV6-7 is an ORF; its function is uncertain. V was pared by 7 bases and J by 4 bases, with 4 bases between. The CDR3 is 10 amino acids. The CDR3 protein is CASIGYGYTF. The CDR3 DNA sequence: TGTGCCAGCATCGGCTATGGCTACACCTTC.

This chain uses TRBV9 with TRBJ2-1; tentatively, D is TRBD1 or TRBD2 (7 bases each). The germline V gene has CDR1 SGDLS and CDR2 YYNGEE. With 4 bases removed from V and 8 bases from J, the gap between germline ends came to 31 bases. The CDR3 contains 19 residues. CDR3 sequence: CASSPHPFPQGGGFYEQFF. In DNA, the CDR3 is TGTGCCAGCAGCCCCCATCCCTTCCCTCAGGGGGGGGGCTTTTATGAGCAGTTCTTC.

The CDR3 loop is CASSRQGSLYEQYF. CDR3 nucleotides: TGTGCCAGTAGTAGGCAGGGAAGCCTCTACGAGCAGTACTTC. The rearrangement joins TRBV19 to TRBJ2-7; the D gene is possibly TRBD1 (5 bases). This CDR3 is 14 amino acids long. The V end lost 4 bases, the J end lost 3 bases, and 13 bases lay between the germline ends. Germline V gene data show CDR1 as LNHDA and CDR2 as SQIVND (reference sequence).

The chain carries TRBV5-1 and TRBJ2-6; D is perhaps TRBD1 or TRBD2 (5 bases each). Between the trimmed V and J ends, which lost 6 bases and 0 bases, there was a span of 13 bases. The germline CDR1 and CDR2 sequences are SGHRS and YFSETQ. This CDR3 is 16 amino acids long. This chain's CDR3 is CASTGTQYSGANVLTF. DNA of the CDR3: TGCGCCAGCACCGGGACGCAATACTCTGGGGCCAACGTCCTGACTTTC.

The chain combines TRBV14 with TRBJ1-6, with 10 positions matching TRBD1. The CDR3 consists of 13 residues. Per the germline V gene, CDR1 is SGHDN and CDR2 is FVKESK. V trimming: 4 bases; J trimming: 10 bases; junction bases outside the gene matches: 1. CDR3 loop: CASSPTGGSPLHF. DNA for the CDR3: TGTGCCAGCAGCCCGACAGGGGGCTCACCCCTCCACTTT.

The chain links TRBV5-6 to TRBJ2-2; possibly TRBD2 for D (7 bases). The germline gives CDR1 SGHDT, CDR2 YYEEEE. This CDR3 contains 15 residues. V was cut by 2 bases and J by 6 bases, with 14 bases left in between. CDR3 loop: CASSFGGLLPGELFF. CDR3 nucleotide sequence: TGTGCCAGCAGCTTCGGGGGGCTCCTACCCGGGGAGCTGTTTTTT. Together with reference TRBV5-6 and TRBJ2-2, the CDR3 gives the full variable domain: DAGVTQSPTHLIKTRGQQVTLRCSPKSGHDTVSWYQQALGQGPQFIFQYYEEEERQRGNFPDRFSGHQFPNYSSELNVNALLLGDSALYLCASSFGGLLPGELFFGEGSRLTVL.

This chain uses TRBV9 with TRBJ2-2; 7 bases are a match to TRBD1. Losses at the gene ends were 4 bases for V and 8 bases for J; bases not matched to a gene: 2. This CDR3 spans 12 amino acids. Germline lookup yields CDR1 SGDLS and CDR2 YYNGEE. The CDR3 coding sequence is TGTGCCAGCAGCCCGACAGGGGGGGAGCTGTTTTTT. Translating it yields CASSPTGGELFF.

The rearrangement uses TRBV24-1 and TRBJ2-2, with 11 bases identical to TRBD1. The CDR3 runs to 16 residues. J was trimmed by 4 bases and V by 2 bases; bases with no gene match: 2. CDR1 and CDR2 from the germline V gene are KGHDR and SFDVKD. As DNA, the CDR3 is TGTGCCACCAGTGATTCCGGGACAGGGGGCACCGGGGAGCTGTTTTTT. As protein: CATSDSGTGGTGELFF.

About this clone: Other nucleotide sequences from this sample produce the same CDR3. The CDR3 sequence: CASSFGETQYF. CDR3 coding DNA: TGTGCCAGCAGTTTCGGAGAGACCCAGTACTTC. This chain connects TRBV12-3 or TRBV12-4 to TRBJ2-5; no clear D gene. V was clipped by 3 bases and J by 4 bases, with 3 bases between them. This CDR3 has 11 amino acids.

The chain employs TRBV24-1 and TRBJ1-2, with D possibly matching TRBD1 (6 bases). V dropped 9 bases and J dropped 3 bases, with 13 bases sitting between them. CDR1 KGHDR and CDR2 SFDVKD come from the germline V gene. The CDR3 has 13 residues. Written as DNA, the CDR3 is TGTGCCACCCGAGGGTGGACAGACTATGGCTACACCTTC. It codes for CATRGWTDYGYTF.

This chain connects TRBV25-1 to TRBJ1-1; D is ambiguous. CDR3 length: 11 amino acids. The germline CDR1 and CDR2 sequences are MGHDK and SYGVNS. With 6 bases removed from V and 7 bases from J, the gap between germline ends came to 9 bases. CDR3 residues: CASSGNSEAFF. The CDR3, as DNA: TGTGCCAGCAGCGGCAATAGTGAAGCTTTCTTT.

The chain recombines TRBV6-5 with TRBJ2-2; D is undetermined. In germline, CDR1 is MNHEY, CDR2 SVGAGI. V lost 0 bases, J lost 7 bases, and 9 bases lay in between. This CDR3 is 14 amino acids long. The CDR3 DNA reads as TGTGCCAGCAGTTACTCAGGTGGACGCGGGGAGCTGTTTTTT. Protein product: CASSYSGGRGELFF.

The chain couples TRBV5-3 to TRBJ2-5, with 12 bases identical to TRBD1. TRBV5-3 is known as an ORF, though its function is uncertain. There are 16 residues in the CDR3. The trim removed 5 bases at V and 7 bases at J, leaving 12 bases unmatched. CDR3 DNA sequence: TGTGCCAGAAGGCCGGGCCGGGACAGGGGGCGCGGGACCCAGTACTTC. The encoded protein is CARRPGRDRGRGTQYF.

The chain uses TRBV10-3 and TRBJ1-4; the match to TRBD1 covers 9 bases. J was trimmed by 7 bases and V by 6 bases; bases with no gene match: 9. CDR3 length: 15 amino acids. The germline gives CDR1 ENHRY, CDR2 SYGVKD. The chain's CDR3 is CAIRPGQGTAEKLFF. The CDR3 nucleotides are TGTGCCATCAGACCCGGACAGGGGACCGCTGAAAAACTGTTTTTT.

The V and J genes are TRBV18 and TRBJ1-4; D gene ambiguous. Trimming took 2 bases from V and 2 from J, leaving 6 bases between them. Germline V gene sequence: CDR1 KGHSH, CDR2 LQKENI. The CDR3 is 14 amino acids. The CDR3 bases are TGTGCCAGCTCACCAAGGGAGACTAATGAAAAACTGTTTTTT. Its translation is CASSPRETNEKLFF.

This chain uses TRBV11-2 with TRBJ2-7, with TRBD1 matching over 11 bases. The germline gives CDR1 SGHAT, CDR2 FQNNGV. V lost 5 bases, J lost 3 bases, and 6 bases stayed unmatched. This CDR3 is built from 15 residues. CDR3 bases: TGTGCCAGCAGCACGGACAGGGGGCGATACTACGAGCAGTACGTC. It encodes CASSTDRGRYYEQYV.

V usage is TRBV19 and J usage is TRBJ1-1; tentative D call: TRBD1 (5 bases). Trimming shortened V by 3 bases and J by 5 bases, and 22 bases separated the two germline ends. Per the germline V gene, CDR1 is LNHDA and CDR2 is SQIVND (reference sequence). This CDR3 spans 17 amino acids. Written as DNA, the CDR3 is TGTGCCAGTAGTATGGGACTTAGGGCAGGGAAGGCGACTGAAGCTTTCTTT. The encoded protein is CASSMGLRAGKATEAFF.

The rearrangement links TRBV4-1 to TRBJ1-4; D remains ambiguous. Trimming removed 1 base from V and 6 bases from J, with 9 bases in between. Germline CDR1 reads MGHRA; CDR2 reads YSYEKL. This CDR3 region has 14 residues. CDR3: CASSQGSPYEKLFF. In DNA form, the CDR3 reads TGCGCCAGCAGCCAAGGATCCCCGTATGAAAAACTGTTTTTT.

There are a few counts of this clone. The V gene is TRBV2, the J gene TRBJ2-6; maybe TRBD2 (5 bases). The CDR3 runs 17 residues. From germline, CDR1 is SNHLY and CDR2 FYNNEI. Trimming removed 2 bases from V and 0 bases from J, with 11 bases in between. The CDR3 sequence is CASSEQRGYSGANVLTF. The CDR3 DNA sequence: TGTGCCAGCAGTGAACAACGGGGTTACTCTGGGGCCAACGTCCTGACTTTC.

This clone was seen once. V is TRBV6-5 and J is TRBJ2-3, with 9 bases aligning to TRBD1. The V gene's germline CDR1 is MNHEY and CDR2 SVGAGI. The J segment lost 0 bases and the V segment lost 6 bases, leaving 4 bases of the junction unmatched. The CDR3 length is 15 residues. CDR3 loop: CASRDRGLSTDTQYF. CDR3 bases: TGTGCCAGCAGGGACAGGGGCCTTAGCACAGATACGCAGTATTTT.

This chain links TRBV7-2 with TRBJ2-5; 14 bases match TRBD2. CDR1 and CDR2 from the germline V gene are SGHTA and FQGNSA. V lost 1 base to trimming and J lost 1 base; unmatched junction nucleotides: 8. The CDR3 length is 19 residues. The CDR3 protein is CASSLEGWGLAGVQETQYF. In nucleotides, the CDR3 is TGTGCCAGCAGCTTAGAAGGGTGGGGACTAGCGGGGGTCCAAGAGACCCAGTACTTC.

This chain joins TRBV18 and TRBJ1-1, with TRBD1 identical over 11 bases. The CDR3 is 14 amino acids. The junction had 4 bases not matched to a gene; V was cut back by 4 bases and J by 6 bases. The germline V gene encodes CDR1 KGHSH and CDR2 LQKENI. In DNA form, the CDR3 reads TGTGCCAGCTCACGAGGACAGGGGGCGGCTGAAGCTTTCTTT. Translated, it gives CASSRGQGAAEAFF.

The chain carries TRBV4-1 and TRBJ2-1; 7 nucleotides align to TRBD2. CDR3 size: 16 residues. With V trimmed by 4 bases and J by 5 bases, 11 bases remained unmatched. Germline values: CDR1 MGHRA, CDR2 YSYEKL. The CDR3 bases are TGCGCCAGCAGCCGCCAAGGCGGGGGTACAAACAATGAGCAGTTCTTC. Protein: CASSRQGGGTNNEQFF.

V gene TRBV5-1 combines with J gene TRBJ2-1; 7 bases are shared with TRBD2. V lost 4 bases, J lost 0 bases, and 1 base stayed unmatched. Germline V gene sequence: CDR1 SGHRS, CDR2 YFSETQ. The CDR3 runs 14 residues. The CDR3 DNA is TGCGCCAGCAGCCGCGGGGGCTCCTACAATGAGCAGTTCTTC. Translation gives CASSRGGSYNEQFF.

This clone was detected once. V usage is TRBV3-1 (or the pseudogene TRBV3-2) and J usage is TRBJ2-3; 9 bases fit TRBD2. The CDR3 extends over 17 amino acids. With 4 bases clipped from V and 3 bases from J, the junction kept 11 bases outside the gene matches. In germline, CDR1 is LGHDT, CDR2 YNNKEL (reference sequence). The CDR3 is CASSLFLSGGGTDTQYF. CDR3 in DNA: TGTGCCAGCAGCCTATTTCTTAGCGGGGGTGGGACAGATACGCAGTATTTT.

The rearrangement joins TRBV3-1 (or the pseudogene TRBV3-2) to TRBJ2-7; D remains ambiguous. CDR3 size: 12 residues. CDR1 and CDR2 (germline): LGHDT, YNNKEL (reference sequence). V dropped 4 bases and J dropped 7 bases, with 11 bases sitting between them. The CDR3 DNA reads as TGTGCCAGCAGCCCCGCGAGAGGTGAGCAGTACTTC. Translation gives CASSPARGEQYF.

The chain couples TRBV5-1 to TRBJ2-1; D is perhaps TRBD1 or TRBD2 (5 bases each). The CDR3 has 16 amino acids. Germline CDR1 and CDR2: SGHRS and YFSETQ. The V end lost 5 bases, the J end lost 0 bases, and 15 bases lay between the germline ends. The CDR3, as DNA: TGCGCCAGCAGGGGGGAAACAGGTCGCTCCTACAATGAGCAGTTCTTC. It codes for CASRGETGRSYNEQFF.

The rearrangement joins TRBV7-8 to TRBJ2-6; D unclear. Germline lookup yields CDR1 SGHVS and CDR2 FQNEAQ. V lost 3 bases to trimming and J lost 1 base, with 7 bases between them. This CDR3 is built from 15 residues. CDR3 region: CASSFTESGANVLTF. DNA of the CDR3: TGTGCCAGCAGCTTCACAGAGTCTGGGGCCAACGTCCTGACTTTC.

The chain links TRBV20-1 to TRBJ2-5; TRBD2 might be the D (7 bases). CDR1 and CDR2 (germline): DFQATT, SNEGSKA (reference sequence). V lost 3 bases, J lost 4 bases, and 12 bases lay in between. This CDR3 is built from 13 residues. CDR3 nucleotides: TGCAGTGCTAGTCAAGGGGGGGGAGAGACCCAGTACTTC. It specifies CSASQGGGETQYF.

The rearrangement joins TRBV6-1 to TRBJ1-2, with D tentatively TRBD1 (5 bases). Germline V gene data show CDR1 as MNHNS and CDR2 as SASEGT. There are 15 residues in the CDR3. Deletions cut 2 bases from V and 4 bases from J, with 14 bases between. This CDR3 is CASSEMRGLGYGYTF. The CDR3 DNA follows: TGTGCCAGCAGTGAAATGAGGGGCTTGGGCTATGGCTACACCTTC.